Shown below are 10 T cell receptor beta chains from a single sample sequenced in a study of T cells in Graves' hyperthyroidism and ophthalmopathy. Amplified TCR beta CDR3 regions came from RNA transcripts. RT-PCR in the first round (using the HTBI primer set) targeted the TCR CDR3. TCRdb reanalysed the multiplex PCR reads using MiXCR and keeps one entry per CDR3 protein. Of about 330,000 distinct CDR3 sequences detected, roughly 15% appear once; the ten largest clones hold 34%. Sample: blood. These receptors all come from a woman in her forties with Graves' ophthalmopathy.

This clonotype occurred many times. CDR3 region: CASRQQGRRVGEAFF. The CDR3 region has the DNA TGTGCCAGCAGGCAGCAGGGAAGGAGGGTAGGTGAAGCTTTCTTT. The chain carries TRBV28 and TRBJ1-1, with D perhaps TRBD1 (5 bases). Trimming removed 6 bases at V and 7 bases at J, with 21 bases between. CDR3 length: 15 residues. CDR1 is MDHEN and CDR2 is SYDVKM in the germline V gene.

V gene TRBV18 combines with J gene TRBJ2-3; 8 bases map to TRBD1. Per the germline V gene, CDR1 is KGHSH and CDR2 is LQKENI. The CDR3 is 17 residues long. The V gene end was trimmed by 5 bases and the J gene end by 0 bases; junction bases not matched to a gene: 10. CDR3 in DNA: TGTGCCAGCTCAGCCAACCCCAGGGGGCCAAGCACAGATACGCAGTATTTT. As protein: CASSANPRGPSTDTQYF. The whole variable domain, filled in from reference TRBV18 and TRBJ2-3, reads NAGVMQNPRHLVRRRGQEARLRCSPMKGHSHVYWYRQLPEEGLKFMVYLQKENIIDESGMPKERFSAEFPKEGPSILRIQQVVRGDSAAYFCASSANPRGPSTDTQYFGPGTRLTVL.

The V call is TRBV3-1, the J call TRBJ2-1, with D unclear. V was clipped by 1 base and J by 12 bases, with 13 bases between them. Per the germline V gene, CDR1 is LGHDT and CDR2 is YNNKEL (reference sequence). The CDR3 has 13 residues. The CDR3 region has the DNA TGTGCCAGCAGCCAAGCGGCCGGGCAGGTGCAGTTCTTC. Its protein is CASSQAAGQVQFF.

This clonotype was counted at least ten times. CDR3 nucleotides: TGTGCCAGCAGCGGGGTTTACCCTGAAGCTTTCTTT. Residues: CASSGVYPEAFF. The chain is built from TRBV11-3 and TRBJ1-1, with no clear D. The V gene's germline CDR1 is SGHNT and CDR2 YENEEA. This CDR3 comprises 12 residues. V shed 5 bases and J shed 6 bases, with 10 bases lying between them.

This clonotype appeared a few times. V gene TRBV5-6 combines with J gene TRBJ1-6, with TRBD1 matching 9 bases. CDR3 length: 16 residues. Per the germline V gene, CDR1 is SGHDT and CDR2 is YYEEEE. V lost 4 bases, J lost 1 base, and 3 bases stayed unmatched. DNA of the CDR3: TGTGCCAGCAGCCTGGACAGGGGATCCTATAATTCACCCCTCCACTTT. It codes for CASSLDRGSYNSPLHF.

The J gene is TRBJ2-1, the V gene TRBV6-1; weak D call: TRBD1 (6 bases). V was cut by 7 bases and J by 1 base, with 17 bases left in between. The CDR3 length is 16 residues. CDR1 MNHNS and CDR2 SASEGT come from the germline V gene. The CDR3 nucleotides read TGTGCCAGCACTCCTACAGGGTTAAAGTCCTACAATGAGCAGTTCTTC. Translated, it gives CASTPTGLKSYNEQFF.

This clonotype showed up just a few times. This sequence joins TRBV7-9 and TRBJ2-7, with TRBD1 matching 10 bases. The CDR3 has 16 residues. Germline values: CDR1 SEHNR, CDR2 FQNEAQ (reference sequence). The V and J ends lost 5 bases and 4 bases, in that order; junction bases with no gene match: 11. DNA of the CDR3: TGTGCCAGCAGCGACACCCGGGACAGGGGAGGTTACGAGCAGTACTTC. Translated: CASSDTRDRGGYEQYF.

This chain joins TRBV19 and TRBJ2-5; maybe TRBD2 (8 bases). V shed 6 bases and J shed 4 bases, with 18 bases lying between them. The CDR3 contains 15 residues. Germline values: CDR1 LNHDA, CDR2 SQIVND (reference sequence). This CDR3 is CASSTGGGRGETQYF. The CDR3 bases are TGTGCCAGTAGCACGGGAGGGGGCAGAGGAGAGACCCAGTACTTC.

Many counts were recorded for this clonotype. The gene calls are TRBV28 and TRBJ1-1; D is perhaps TRBD1 (5 bases). Germline CDR1 and CDR2: MDHEN and SYDVKM. The CDR3 is 17 residues long. The ends were cut back, 5 bases at V and 1 base at J, with 20 bases in the middle. CDR3 amino acids: CASSPPRGRTRNTEAFF. CDR3 coding DNA: TGTGCCAGCAGTCCGCCTAGGGGCAGGACAAGGAACACTGAAGCTTTCTTT. Full variable domain (rest looked up from reference TRBV28 and TRBJ1-1): DVKVTQSSRYLVKRTGEKVFLECVQDMDHENMFWYRQDPGLGLRLIYFSYDVKMKEKGDIPEGYSVSREKKERFSLILESASTNQTSMYLCASSPPRGRTRNTEAFFGQGTRLTVV.

The sample holds a few counts of this clonotype. The V and J genes are TRBV3-1 and TRBJ1-2; no clear D gene. Germline V gives CDR1 LGHDT, CDR2 YNNKEL (reference sequence). This CDR3 has 16 amino acids. V was cut by 4 bases and J by 3 bases, with 18 bases left in between. The CDR3 bases are TGTGCCAGCAGCCGGACCGGATTATCCCGGGACTATGGCTACACCTTC. It translates to CASSRTGLSRDYGYTF.